The present T cell receptor (beta chain) was sequenced within a study of glioma-infiltrating T cells after dendritic cell vaccination. Of note for this clone: No antigen is known for it.

PBMC sampling occurred before vaccination, two weeks after the third dose, and at progression. The study's findings and limits: Survival was not directly related to TCR clonality in these patients. Higher pretreatment TIL content predicted longer progression-free time and survival.

The method was immunoSEQ multiplex PCR; TCRdb's version includes in-frame clones alone and lacks a portion of them. The data hold 30,000 to 40,000 clones, with approximately 82% observed a single time. The sequence was collected from a human donor with glioblastoma. The sequencing here drew on blood, taken before dendritic cell vaccination.

CDR3 nucleotide sequence: TGTGCCAGCTCAGCCACCCCGGGACAGGGAGACTATGGCTACACCTTC. Protein product: CASSATPGQGDYGYTF. This chain connects TRBV18 to TRBJ1-2; 9 nucleotides agree with TRBD1. Germline CDR1 is KGHSH and CDR2 is LQKENI. V lost 5 bases to trimming and J lost 3 bases; unmatched junction nucleotides: 10. The CDR3 consists of 16 residues.